At least ten counts were recorded for the clone carrying this TCR beta chain. What it binds is not known. Germline CDR1 and CDR2: MNHEY and SMNVEV (reference sequence). V lost 3 bases and J 1 base, leaving 6 bases between the germline ends. The CDR3 runs to 13 residues. This sample was included in a study of T cells in Graves' hyperthyroidism and ophthalmopathy. Stable Graves' hyperthyroidism meant no ophthalmopathy progression within 18 months. Newly diagnosed hyperthyroidism, duration under 2 months, in patients aged 18 to 65. Criteria for exclusion of patients were uncontrolled infection, other autoimmune disease, pregnancy or lactation. Study outcomes and limitations: A model built on 13 V-J features separated ophthalmopathy from stable hyperthyroidism.

Template material for amplifying TCR beta CDR3 regions consisted of RNA transcripts. During a first-round RT-PCR of the TCR CDR3, the HTBI primer set was used. TCRdb reprocessed the multiplex PCR reads with MiXCR, giving one entry per CDR3 protein. Altogether fewer than 250,000 distinct CDR3 sequences are present, 17% being singletons, with the ten largest covering approximately 46%. The sequenced sample consisted of blood. The origin of this receptor is a man aged 50-59 years with Graves' hyperthyroidism. V usage is TRBV27 and J usage is TRBJ1-2, with D tentatively TRBD1 (5 bases). The CDR3 DNA follows: TGTGCCAGCAGTTTTCAGGGTAACTATGGCTACACCTTC. Protein sequence: CASSFQGNYGYTF.